This record looks at one T cell receptor (beta chain) sequence and its context. Sequenced by immunoSEQ multiplex PCR; TCRdb stores in-frame clones only, minus some. Among more than 45,000 clones listed, roughly nine tenths were seen once. The CDR3 has 16 residues. Trimming took 6 bases from V and 2 from J, leaving 19 bases between them. Germline loops: CDR1 MGHRA, CDR2 YSYEKL. The sample belongs to a study of blood T cell repertoires in COVID-19. Specimen: peripheral blood. The chain joins TRBV4-1 to TRBJ1-1; D is ambiguous. This TCR was recovered from a human donor in a cohort sampled during active COVID-19. CDR3 nucleotide sequence: TGCGCCAGCAGACACGAACAGCGGGGATATAACACTGAAGCTTTCTTT. It translates to CASRHEQRGYNTEAFF.